Below, 32 T cell receptor beta chains from the same sample are listed, as sequenced in a study of blood T cells in healthy people across ages. Through a sample-barcoded 5' primer and a J-beta primer mix, a second PCR was run for roughly 6 to 12 cycles. TCRdb re-called the 5' RACE reads with MiXCR, one entry per CDR3 protein. Of roughly 1,000,000 distinct CDR3 sequences listed, approximately 26% were seen once; the top ten hold around 0.75%. The sample was also reused in another study, on T cells of mothers and their children.

The sample consisted of blood. All receptors derive from a girl between 2 and 10 years old in good health.

The sample holds a few counts of this clonotype. This rearrangement joins TRBV6-1 to TRBJ2-2; D not resolved. The CDR3 contains 14 residues. Trimming left V 5 bases short and J 7 bases short, with 14 bases between. Germline values: CDR1 MNHNS, CDR2 SASEGT. The CDR3 nucleotides are TGTGCCAGCAGTTTGATCGAGATCGGCGGGGAGCTGTTTTTT. This gives the protein CASSLIEIGGELFF.

The sample holds a few counts of this clonotype. This chain links TRBV6-2 or TRBV6-3 with TRBJ1-2; D remains ambiguous. V was trimmed by 0 bases and J by 4 bases, leaving 18 bases between them. This CDR3 is 17 amino acids long. Germline V gives CDR1 MNHEY, CDR2 SVGEGT. The DNA for the CDR3 is TGTGCCAGCAGTTACTCGATTTTGGCGAATGGAGGCTATGGCTACACCTTC. It encodes CASSYSILANGGYGYTF.

The chain links TRBV7-3 to TRBJ2-3, with 8 bases aligning to TRBD2. Germline-derived CDR1 and CDR2 are SGHTA and FQGTGA. J gave up 4 bases and V 2 bases, and 14 bases lay outside the gene matches. CDR3 size: 18 residues. CDR3 bases: TGTGCCAGCAGCTTAGGGAACGCGGGGGGACGATTTGCAGATACGCAGTATTTT. It codes for CASSLGNAGGRFADTQYF.

V is TRBV5-1 and J is TRBJ2-1; D perhaps matches TRBD2 (5 bases). CDR3 length equals 12 residues. Trimming removed 1 base at V and 8 bases at J, with 7 bases between. Germline loops: CDR1 SGHRS, CDR2 YFSETQ. The CDR3 spells CASSLYSDEQFF. DNA of the CDR3: TGCGCCAGCAGCTTGTATAGCGATGAGCAGTTCTTC.

A few counts support this clonotype. J is TRBJ2-4 and V is TRBV28, with 9 positions matching TRBD1. Trimming cost V 7 bases and J 6 bases; bases outside gene matches: 10. CDR1 MDHEN and CDR2 SYDVKM come from the germline V gene. The CDR3 totals 15 residues. The CDR3 protein is CASTPGQGWGNIQYF. CDR3 bases: TGTGCCAGCACTCCGGGACAGGGTTGGGGAAACATTCAGTACTTC.

This clonotype was seen a handful of times. The genes are TRBV20-1 and TRBJ2-7, with TRBD1 as a possible D gene (6 bases). The V and J ends lost 5 bases and 5 bases respectively, with 16 bases between them. CDR3 length: 13 residues. Germline assignment: CDR1 DFQATT and CDR2 SNEGSKA (reference sequence). CDR3 in DNA: TGCAGTGCTTCTTCAGGGGAGCGTAACGAGCAGTACTTC. Protein sequence: CSASSGERNEQYF.

The chain has TRBV7-2 and TRBJ1-2; D uncertain. The CDR3 consists of 17 residues. Germline V gene data show CDR1 as SGHTA and CDR2 as FQGNSA. Between the trimmed V and J ends, which lost 6 bases and 0 bases, there was a span of 20 bases. The CDR3 DNA is TGTGCCAGCAGTTACCGATTATTGGTGGGCACTAACTATGGCTACACCTTC. Its protein is CASSYRLLVGTNYGYTF.

In DNA form, the CDR3 reads TGCAGTGCTGAGGGTAGCGGGAGGGATACGCAGTATTTT. Its protein product is CSAEGSGRDTQYF. The genes are TRBV20-1 and TRBJ2-3; 10 nucleotides match TRBD2. The CDR3 runs to 13 residues. With 5 bases clipped from V and 6 bases from J, the junction kept 5 bases outside the gene matches. Germline V lookup: CDR1 DFQATT, CDR2 SNEGSKA (reference sequence).

Notes on this clonotype: One junction end does not reproduce the germline sequence, and a read error may be involved. The chain is built from TRBV11-3 and TRBJ2-1, with D maybe TRBD2 (5 bases). Germline V gene lookup returns CDR1 SGHNT and CDR2 YENEEA. This CDR3 is 15 amino acids long. In DNA form, the CDR3 reads TGTGCCAGCAGCCCCTCGGGGAACGCCTACAATGGGCAGTTCTTC. It specifies CASSPSGNAYNGQFF.

The chain uses TRBV7-8 and TRBJ1-2; TRBD1 might be the D (6 bases). With 1 base removed from V and 8 bases from J, the gap between germline ends came to 17 bases. This CDR3 contains 15 residues. Germline CDR1 and CDR2: SGHVS and FQNEAQ. CDR3 amino acids: CASSLDQGPYFGYTF. CDR3 coding DNA: TGTGCCAGCAGCTTAGATCAGGGGCCATACTTCGGCTACACCTTC.

V and J are TRBV6-6 and TRBJ2-1; D unresolved. The J call could be wrong; TRBJ2-5 is a better fit for the DNA end. Looked up from germline, CDR1 is MNHNY and CDR2 is SVGAGI (reference sequence). CDR3 size: 14 residues. CDR3 nucleotide sequence: TGTGCCAGCAGCCCGGGCTCTAATGATGAGACCCAGTACTTC. This sequence encodes CASSPGSNDETQYF.

The chain employs TRBV11-2 and TRBJ2-1; TRBD2 agrees at 8 bases. V dropped 3 bases and J dropped 5; count of bases not matched to a gene: 12. The CDR3 covers 17 residues. Germline V gives CDR1 SGHAT, CDR2 FQNNGV. The CDR3 DNA reads TGTGCCAGCAGCTTTAGTTTCGGTAGCGGGGTAAACAATGAGCAGTTCTTC. Translating it yields CASSFSFGSGVNNEQFF.

The chain has TRBV13 and TRBJ2-5; 11 nucleotides match TRBD2. The assigned J gene may be wrong: the sequence end matches TRBJ2-7 better. Germline loops: CDR1 PRHDT, CDR2 FYEKMQ (reference sequence). This CDR3 is 14 amino acids long. CDR3 loop: CASSVTSGNYEQYF. CDR3 bases: TGTGCCAGCAGCGTGACTAGCGGGAACTACGAGCAGTACTTC.

The chain has TRBV20-1 and TRBJ2-3; D may be TRBD1 (5 bases). The CDR3 is made up of 15 amino acids. CDR1 is DFQATT and CDR2 is SNEGSKA in the germline V gene (reference sequence). The ends were cut back, 2 bases at V and 1 base at J, with 13 bases in the middle. The CDR3 DNA sequence: TGCAGTGCTAGATCCACAGGATACCGCACAGATACGCAGTATTTT. Its translation is CSARSTGYRTDTQYF.

The chain uses TRBV10-3 and TRBJ1-2, with D unresolved. This CDR3 comprises 14 residues. V lost 3 bases and J lost 3, with 11 bases in between. From germline, CDR1 is ENHRY and CDR2 SYGVKD. In nucleotides, the CDR3 is TGTGCCATCAGTGACTACGGAAAGGACTATGGCTACACCTTC. It yields the protein CAISDYGKDYGYTF.

The J gene is TRBJ1-5, the V gene TRBV29-1; maybe TRBD1 (6 bases). CDR1 is SQVTM and CDR2 is ANQGSEA in the germline V gene. The CDR3 is 13 residues long. Trimming took off 6 bases at V and 4 bases at J, with 13 bases between the two ends. CDR3 protein: CSVSGTLNQPQHF. Here the CDR3 DNA reads TGCAGCGTCTCAGGGACACTAAATCAGCCCCAGCATTTT.

V gene TRBV9 combines with J gene TRBJ2-1; 16 bases map to TRBD2. The DNA end favors TRBJ2-7, so the J call may be wrong. The CDR3 length is 16 residues. Per germline, CDR1 SGDLS and CDR2 YYNGEE. CDR3 region: CASSEGLAGGPLEQYF. CDR3 nucleotide sequence: TGTGCCAGCAGCGAGGGACTAGCGGGAGGGCCGCTCGAGCAGTACTTC.

The gene calls are TRBV7-9 and TRBJ1-3; possibly TRBD1 for D (5 bases). This CDR3 has 16 residues. The germline V gene encodes CDR1 SEHNR and CDR2 FQNEAQ (reference sequence). V lost 5 bases and J lost 7, with 21 bases in between. Here the CDR3 reads CASSESVPGRANTIYF. The CDR3 DNA reads TGTGCCAGCAGCGAAAGTGTACCGGGACGCGCGAACACCATATATTTT. Combining the CDR3 with reference TRBV7-9 and TRBJ1-3 gives the whole variable domain DTGVSQNPRHKITKRGQNVTFRCDPISEHNRLYWYRQTLGQGPEFLTYFQNEAQLEKSRLLSDRFSAERPKGSFSTLEIQRTEQGDSAMYLCASSESVPGRANTIYFGEGSWLTVV.

This clonotype was counted a few times. The rearrangement uses TRBV7-2 and TRBJ1-2, with D unclear. The CDR3 totals 15 residues. The ends were cut back, 3 bases at V and 3 bases at J, with 14 bases in the middle. In germline, CDR1 is SGHTA, CDR2 FQGNSA. CDR3 coding DNA: TGTGCCAGCAGCTTCCGGGCAGACGGATACTATGGCTACACCTTC. This codes for CASSFRADGYYGYTF.

V usage is TRBV20-1 and J usage is TRBJ2-6; D gene unclear. CDR3 length equals 14 residues. Trimming shortened V by 6 bases and J by 0 bases, and 9 bases separated the two germline ends. Germline V gene data show CDR1 as DFQATT and CDR2 as SNEGSKA (reference sequence). DNA for the CDR3: TGCAGTGCACCACGGGCCTCTGGGGCCAACGTCCTGACTTTC. It is translated as CSAPRASGANVLTF.

The rearrangement uses TRBV5-1 and TRBJ2-6, with 8 bases that match TRBD1. Germline V gene lookup returns CDR1 SGHRS and CDR2 YFSETQ. The V gene end was trimmed by 3 bases and the J gene end by 0 bases; junction bases not matched to a gene: 5. The CDR3 sequence is 17 residues long. Here the CDR3 reads CASSSGQGASGANVLTF. In nucleotides, the CDR3 is TGCGCCAGCAGCTCCGGACAGGGCGCCTCTGGGGCCAACGTCCTGACTTTC.

The chain carries TRBV15 and TRBJ1-2; D remains ambiguous. The CDR3 covers 15 residues. Germline CDR1 is LNHNV and CDR2 is YYDKDF (reference sequence). With 5 bases removed from V and 8 bases from J, the gap between germline ends came to 21 bases. The CDR3 loop is CATSDLLGDFGGYTF. Here the CDR3 DNA reads TGTGCCACCAGCGACTTGCTAGGAGACTTCGGGGGCTACACCTTC.

Details on this clonotype: Relative to the germline gene, one junction end is altered; a read error may explain this. The chain employs TRBV5-6 and TRBJ2-1, with D unclear. The CDR3 spans 12 residues. Per germline, CDR1 SGHDT and CDR2 YYEEEE. DNA for the CDR3: TGTGCCAGCCATGGGTTTTACAATGATCAGTTCTTC. It codes for CASHGFYNDQFF.

The chain carries TRBV2 and TRBJ1-1, with D unclear. Germline CDR1 reads SNHLY; CDR2 reads FYNNEI. With 5 bases removed from V and 7 bases from J, the gap between germline ends came to 17 bases. CDR3 length: 14 amino acids. CDR3 coding DNA: TGTGCCAGCAGTTTCACTGGGCAGCCGCTTGAAGCTTTCTTT. This gives the protein CASSFTGQPLEAFF.

The chain carries TRBV7-9 and TRBJ2-3; 7 nucleotides line up with TRBD1. Germline-derived CDR1 and CDR2 are SEHNR and FQNEAQ (reference sequence). This CDR3 is built from 16 residues. The V segment lost 6 bases and the J segment 2 bases; nucleotides outside the gene matches: 11. The CDR3 DNA is TGTGCCAGCAGTGTAAGGGAACAGGGGACCACAGATACGCAGTATTTT. Amino acid sequence: CASSVREQGTTDTQYF.

This clonotype was detected only a few times. The chain combines TRBV28 with TRBJ2-2; weak D call: TRBD1 (6 bases). From germline, CDR1 is MDHEN and CDR2 SYDVKM. Between the trimmed V and J ends, which lost 7 bases and 4 bases, there was a span of 25 bases. The CDR3 has 18 residues. CDR3 nucleotides: TGTGCCAGCACCCCCAGCGCCGGGACACCCATACTCACCGGGGAGCTGTTTTTT. Amino acids: CASTPSAGTPILTGELFF. Together with reference TRBV28 and TRBJ2-2, the CDR3 gives the full variable domain: DVKVTQSSRYLVKRTGEKVFLECVQDMDHENMFWYRQDPGLGLRLIYFSYDVKMKEKGDIPEGYSVSREKKERFSLILESASTNQTSMYLCASTPSAGTPILTGELFFGEGSRLTVL.

This clonotype was seen only a few times. J is TRBJ2-3 and V is TRBV15; weak D call: TRBD2 (6 bases). CDR3 size: 15 residues. Trimming pared 5 bases from V and 0 bases from J, leaving 12 bases between. Germline V lookup: CDR1 LNHNV, CDR2 YYDKDF (reference sequence). DNA for the CDR3: TGTGCCACCAGCGCGGGACTTTCCAGCACAGATACGCAGTATTTT. It is translated as CATSAGLSSTDTQYF.

The chain employs TRBV4-2 and TRBJ2-5; 8 positions agree with TRBD2. The junction had 13 bases not matched to a gene; V was cut back by 3 bases and J by 4 bases. The CDR3 spans 17 residues. Germline V gene data show CDR1 as LGHNA and CDR2 as YNFKEQ. Here the CDR3 reads CASSHKTAGVGGETQYF. The CDR3 DNA sequence: TGTGCCAGCAGCCATAAGACAGCGGGAGTAGGGGGAGAGACCCAGTACTTC.

The CDR3 coding sequence is TGTGCCAGCAGCTGGGACAGGGGGCCCTATGGCTACACCTTC. Its translation: CASSWDRGPYGYTF. The chain has TRBV7-9 and TRBJ1-2, with 12 bases that match TRBD1. This CDR3 has 14 residues. Per the germline V gene, CDR1 is SEHNR and CDR2 is FQNEAQ (reference sequence). With 4 bases clipped from V and 4 bases from J, the junction kept 1 base outside the gene matches.

This clonotype showed up just a few times. This chain uses TRBV10-2 with TRBJ2-5; 9 bases map to TRBD2. The closer fit of TRBJ2-1 to the DNA end suggests the J call may be wrong. The CDR3 spans 15 residues. Germline V gives CDR1 WSHSY, CDR2 SAAADI. The CDR3 nucleotides read TGCGCCAGCAGCGGACTAGCGAGGGTTGCAAATGAGCAGTTCTTC. As protein: CASSGLARVANEQFF.

The V call is TRBV11-2, the J call TRBJ2-5; D call uncertain. Matching the DNA end better, TRBJ2-1 makes the J call doubtful. CDR3 size: 14 residues. Germline CDR1 SGHAT, CDR2 FQNNGV. CDR3 amino acids: CASSLILRQTEQFF. Written as DNA, the CDR3 is TGTGCCAGCAGCTTAATATTGCGTCAGACCGAGCAGTTCTTC.

The chain carries TRBV7-9 and TRBJ1-6; D ambiguous. V lost 2 bases and J 7 bases, leaving 12 bases between the germline ends. Looked up from germline, CDR1 is SEHNR and CDR2 is FQNEAQ (reference sequence). This CDR3 contains 15 residues. CDR3 sequence (DNA): TGTGCCAGCAGCTTACTCCAGGTTGTGAATTCACCCCTCCACTTT. Its translation: CASSLLQVVNSPLHF.